Each of the 5 T cell receptor beta chains below was sequenced from the same sample in a study of T cells in Graves' hyperthyroidism and ophthalmopathy. From RNA transcripts, TCR beta CDR3 regions were amplified. Researchers ran a first-round RT-PCR on the TCR CDR3 using the HTBI primer set. TCRdb recomputed calls from the multiplex PCR reads with MiXCR, one row per CDR3 protein. Here the sample spans about 300,000 distinct CDR3 sequences, about 25% being singletons. Source material: blood. The receptors originated from a man between 35 and 55 years old with Graves' hyperthyroidism that later progressed to Graves' ophthalmopathy.

This clonotype has just a few counts. The rearrangement uses TRBV6-1 and TRBJ2-5; D ambiguous. CDR1 and CDR2 (germline): MNHNS, SASEGT. The V end lost 1 base, the J end lost 1 base, and 7 bases lay between the germline ends. The CDR3 covers 14 residues. The CDR3 DNA follows: TGTGCCAGCAGTGAAGGTGGGCCCCAAGAGACCCAGTACTTC. It is translated as CASSEGGPQETQYF.

This CDR3 reads CASSDGTGGRVNYGYTF. The CDR3 bases are TGTGCCAGCAGTGACGGGACAGGGGGAAGGGTAAACTATGGCTACACCTTC. The chain employs TRBV2 and TRBJ1-2; 11 bases line up with TRBD1. Per germline, CDR1 SNHLY and CDR2 FYNNEI. Trimming took 3 bases from V and 2 from J; bases not matched to a gene: 8. The CDR3 sequence is 17 residues long. Using reference TRBV2 and TRBJ1-2 for the parts outside the CDR3, the full variable domain is EPEVTQTPSHQVTQMGQEVILRCVPISNHLYFYWYRQILGQKVEFLVSFYNNEISEKSEIFDDQFSVERPDGSNFTLKIRSTKLEDSAMYFCASSDGTGGRVNYGYTFGSGTRLTVV.

This clonotype occurred many times. The chain links TRBV5-5 to TRBJ1-2; D call uncertain. The CDR3 runs to 15 residues. V lost 0 bases to trimming and J lost 2 bases, with 11 bases between them. From germline, CDR1 is SGHKS and CDR2 YYEKEE (reference sequence). The CDR3 sequence: CASSLDWVVNYGYTF. In DNA form, the CDR3 reads TGTGCCAGCAGCTTGGACTGGGTAGTGAACTATGGCTACACCTTC.

V and J are TRBV27 and TRBJ2-7; 7 bases map to TRBD1. The CDR3 sequence is 16 residues long. V gave up 6 bases and J gave up 2 bases; unmatched junction bases: 13. Germline-derived CDR1 and CDR2 are MNHEY and SMNVEV (reference sequence). CDR3 sequence: CASRRNSGTEAYEQYF. Written as DNA, the CDR3 is TGTGCCAGCAGACGTAACTCCGGGACAGAGGCCTACGAGCAGTACTTC.

This clonotype has more than one count but fewer than ten. The CDR3 DNA reads as TGCGCCAGCAGCCCTAAATCGCTCTACGAGCAGTACTTC. Its protein is CASSPKSLYEQYF. V is TRBV4-1 and J is TRBJ2-7; D call uncertain. V gave up 4 bases and J gave up 3 bases, with 10 bases separating them. CDR1 MGHRA and CDR2 YSYEKL come from the germline V gene. This CDR3 comprises 13 residues.